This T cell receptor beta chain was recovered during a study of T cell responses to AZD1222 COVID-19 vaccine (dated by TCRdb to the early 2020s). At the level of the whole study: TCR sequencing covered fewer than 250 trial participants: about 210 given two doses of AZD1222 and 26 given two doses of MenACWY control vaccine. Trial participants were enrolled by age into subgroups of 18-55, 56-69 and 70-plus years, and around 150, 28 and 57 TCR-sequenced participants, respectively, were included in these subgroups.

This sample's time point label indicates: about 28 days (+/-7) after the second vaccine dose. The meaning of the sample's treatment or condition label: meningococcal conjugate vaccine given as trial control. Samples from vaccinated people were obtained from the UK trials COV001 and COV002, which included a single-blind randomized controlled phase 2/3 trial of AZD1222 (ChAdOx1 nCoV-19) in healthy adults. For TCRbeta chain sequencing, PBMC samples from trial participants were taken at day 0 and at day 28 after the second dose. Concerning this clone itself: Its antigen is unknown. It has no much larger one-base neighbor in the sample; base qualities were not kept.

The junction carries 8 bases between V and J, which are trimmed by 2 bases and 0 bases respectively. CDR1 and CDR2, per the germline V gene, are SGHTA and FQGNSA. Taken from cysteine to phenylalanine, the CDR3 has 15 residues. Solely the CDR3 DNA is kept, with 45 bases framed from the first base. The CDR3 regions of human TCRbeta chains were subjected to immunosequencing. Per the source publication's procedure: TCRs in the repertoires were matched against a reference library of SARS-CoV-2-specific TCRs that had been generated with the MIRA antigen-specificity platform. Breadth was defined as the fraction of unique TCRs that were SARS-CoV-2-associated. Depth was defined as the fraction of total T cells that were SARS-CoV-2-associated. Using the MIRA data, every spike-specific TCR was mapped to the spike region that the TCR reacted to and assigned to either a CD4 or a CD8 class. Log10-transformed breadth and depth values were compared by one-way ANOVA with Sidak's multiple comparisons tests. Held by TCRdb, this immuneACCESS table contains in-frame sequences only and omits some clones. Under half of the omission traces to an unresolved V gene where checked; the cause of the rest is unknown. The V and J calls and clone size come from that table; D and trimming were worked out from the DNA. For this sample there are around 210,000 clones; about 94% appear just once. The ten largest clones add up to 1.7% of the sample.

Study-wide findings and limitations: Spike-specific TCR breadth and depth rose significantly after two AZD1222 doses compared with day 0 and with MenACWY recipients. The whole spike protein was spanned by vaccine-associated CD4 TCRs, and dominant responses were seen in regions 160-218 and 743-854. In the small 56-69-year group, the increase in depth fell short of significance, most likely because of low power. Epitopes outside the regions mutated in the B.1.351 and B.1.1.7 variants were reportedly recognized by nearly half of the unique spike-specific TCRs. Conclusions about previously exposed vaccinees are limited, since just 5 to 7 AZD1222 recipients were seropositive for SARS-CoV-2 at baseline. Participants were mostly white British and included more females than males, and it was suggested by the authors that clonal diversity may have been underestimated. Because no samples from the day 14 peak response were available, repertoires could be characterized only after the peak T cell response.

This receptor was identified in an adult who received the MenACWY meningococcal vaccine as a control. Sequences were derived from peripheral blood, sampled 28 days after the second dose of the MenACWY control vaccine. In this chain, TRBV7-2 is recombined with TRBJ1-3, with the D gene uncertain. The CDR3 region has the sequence CASSLSRNSGNTIYF. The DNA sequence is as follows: TGTGCCAGCAGCTTAAGCAGGAACTCTGGAAACACCATATATTTT.